A selection of T cell receptor beta chains follows, all from one sample in a study of T-cell memory formation after mild COVID-19. Each CDR3 protein gets one entry after TCRdb re-called the 5' RACE reads with MiXCR. Of 270,000 or so distinct CDR3 sequences in the sample, roughly 18% were seen once. The sample taken for sequencing was PBMCs or a T cell subset sorted from them (not recorded which). These receptors were taken from a man aged 18 to 29 who had mild COVID-19 (a few samples of this study predate the infection). Cell type and time point are not known. The CDR3 runs from the conserved cysteine through the conserved F or W. D genes are given only for firm matches. Part of the rows lack a size; the others show once, few, many or a class for expanded clones.

clone size	V gene	D gene	J gene	CDR3 DNA	CDR3 protein
few	TRBV7-2	NA	TRBJ2-1	TGTGCCTTGTCAACCTACAATGAGCAGTTCTTC	CALSTYNEQFF
NA	TRBV5-1	NA	TRBJ2-1	TGCGCCAGCCGACAGTACAATGGGCAGTTCTTC	CASRQYNGQFF
NA	TRBV20-1	TRBD2	TRBJ2-1	TGCAGTGCTTGGCTGCGGGGGGGCCGGAATGAGCAGTTCTTC	CSAWLRGGRNEQFF
few	TRBV9	TRBD1	TRBJ1-6	TGTGCCAGCAGCAGCAACCGGGACAGGCCAAATTCACCCCTCCACTTT	CASSSNRDRPNSPLHF
NA	TRBV2	NA	TRBJ2-7	TGTGCCAGCAGTGAGGGGGCACCTCTCTCCTACGAGCAGTACTTC	CASSEGAPLSYEQYF
few	TRBV5-1	NA	TRBJ1-1	TGCGCCAGCAGCTCGAGCGGCGAATGGGGTGCCTTTGGAGCTTTCTTT	CASSSSGEWGAFGAFF
few	TRBV7-2	NA	TRBJ1-1	TGTGCCAGCAGCTTAGCGACAGGAGCGAACACTGAAGCTTTCTTT	CASSLATGANTEAFF
NA	TRBV29-1	NA	TRBJ1-1	TGCAGCGCGGAGGAAGGGGGGGCTTTCTTT	CSAEEGGAFF
few	TRBV7-2	TRBD2	TRBJ2-1	TGTGCCAGCAGCTTAGCCGGCGGGGGTAGGGTGCAGTTCTTC	CASSLAGGGRVQFF
many	TRBV6-2/TRBV6-3	NA	TRBJ2-1	TGTGCCAGCAGTTACTCGAATGAGCAGTTCTTC	CASSYSNEQFF
few	TRBV9	TRBD2	TRBJ2-1	TGTGCCAGCAGCGAGTTACTAGCGGGGGGGCTGGAGGAGCAGTTCTTC	CASSELLAGGLEEQFF
few	TRBV5-1	TRBD1	TRBJ2-3	TGCGCCAGCAGCTTGCAGGGGGTCACAGATACGCAGTATTTT	CASSLQGVTDTQYF
NA	TRBV15	NA	TRBJ1-6	TGTGCCACCAGCAGAGGGTCCACGGGTTCACCCCTCCACTTT	CATSRGSTGSPLHF
NA	TRBV5-1	TRBD2	TRBJ2-3	TGCGCCAGCAGATCAGGTCTAGCGGGGGACGTAGATACGCAGTATTTT	CASRSGLAGDVDTQYF
few	TRBV5-1	NA	TRBJ2-1	TGCGCCAGCAGCTTGGGTGCGCAGCAGAATGAGCAGTTCTTC	CASSLGAQQNEQFF
few	TRBV18	NA	TRBJ2-5	TGTGCCAGCTCACCAGAAGGGACCGGAGAGACCCAGTACTTC	CASSPEGTGETQYF